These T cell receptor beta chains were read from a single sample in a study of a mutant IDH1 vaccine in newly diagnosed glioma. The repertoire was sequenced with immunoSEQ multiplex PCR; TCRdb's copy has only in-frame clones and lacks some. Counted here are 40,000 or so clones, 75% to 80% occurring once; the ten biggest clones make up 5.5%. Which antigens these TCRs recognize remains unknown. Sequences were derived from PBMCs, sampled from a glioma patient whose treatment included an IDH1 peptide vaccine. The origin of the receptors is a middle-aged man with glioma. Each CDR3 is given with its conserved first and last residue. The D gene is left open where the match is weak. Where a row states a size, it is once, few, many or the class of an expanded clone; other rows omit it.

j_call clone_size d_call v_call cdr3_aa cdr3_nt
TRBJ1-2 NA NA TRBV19 CASSIRQNYGYTF TGTGCCAGTAGTATCAGACAGAACTATGGCTACACCTTC
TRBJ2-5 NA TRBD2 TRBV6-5 CASLGGGQETQYF TGTGCCAGTCTTGGGGGGGGACAAGAGACCCAGTACTTC
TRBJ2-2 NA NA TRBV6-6 CASSSNMNTGELFF TGTGCCAGCAGTTCCAATATGAACACCGGGGAGCTGTTTTTT
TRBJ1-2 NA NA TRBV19 CASSERGAAYGYTF TGTGCCAGTAGTGAAAGGGGGGCGGCCTATGGCTACACCTTC
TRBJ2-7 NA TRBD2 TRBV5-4 CASSLVTSIHEQYF TGTGCCAGCAGCTTGGTGACTAGCATCCACGAGCAGTACTTC
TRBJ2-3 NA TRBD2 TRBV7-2 CASSLAGTSGTDTQYF TGTGCCAGCAGCTTAGCTGGGACTAGCGGAACAGATACGCAGTATTTT
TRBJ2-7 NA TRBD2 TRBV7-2 CASSSSGVSSYEQYF TGTGCCAGCAGCTCTAGCGGGGTGAGCTCCTACGAGCAGTACTTC
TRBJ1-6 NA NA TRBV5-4 CASSLGPKGSSPLHF TGTGCCAGCAGCTTGGGGCCGAAGGGGAGTTCACCCCTCCACTTT
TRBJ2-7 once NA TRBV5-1 CASSPEARDEQYF TGCGCCAGCAGCCCAGAGGCCCGCGACGAGCAGTACTTC
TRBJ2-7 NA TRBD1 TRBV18 CASSPGTELEQYF TGTGCCAGCTCACCGGGGACAGAGCTCGAGCAGTACTTC
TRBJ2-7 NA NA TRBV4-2 CASSQDILEQYEQYF TGTGCCAGCAGCCAAGATATTTTAGAACAATACGAGCAGTACTTC